A selection of T cell receptor beta chains follows, all from one sample in a study of T cells in Graves' hyperthyroidism and ophthalmopathy. Each CDR3 protein gets one entry after TCRdb re-called the multiplex PCR reads with MiXCR. This table has 360,000 or so distinct CDR3 sequences, over 12% appearing once. Sequencing used blood. The receptors were sampled from a woman aged 55-70 years with Graves' ophthalmopathy. CDR3s include the opening cysteine and the closing phenylalanine or tryptophan. D genes are given only for firm matches. Some rows mark clone size as missing; the rest say once, few, many or name a class of expanded clone.

v_gene: TRBV6-1
d_gene: -
j_gene: TRBJ2-1
abundance: -
CDR3nt: TGTGCCAGCAGCCTTTCGATTCCCAAATTTGATGGTGAGCAGTTCTTC
CDR3aa: CASSLSIPKFDGEQFF

v_gene: TRBV18
d_gene: -
j_gene: TRBJ2-5
abundance: many
CDR3nt: TGTGCCAGCTCCCTGACCGGGCACGGACAAGAGACCCAGTACTTC
CDR3aa: CASSLTGHGQETQYF

v_gene: TRBV7-9
d_gene: TRBD1
j_gene: TRBJ2-1
abundance: many
CDR3nt: TGTGCCAGCAGCACGGACAGGGCAGGGGGGAATGAGCAGTTCTTC
CDR3aa: CASSTDRAGGNEQFF

v_gene: TRBV19
d_gene: -
j_gene: TRBJ1-2
abundance: -
CDR3nt: TGTGCCAGTAGTAGGAACAGCAACTATGGCTACACCTTC
CDR3aa: CASSRNSNYGYTF

v_gene: TRBV4-1
d_gene: TRBD2
j_gene: TRBJ2-1
abundance: -
CDR3nt: TGCGCCAGCAGCCATCCCTCTGGCCGAGCGGGAGGGTCCTACAATGAGCAGTTCTTC
CDR3aa: CASSHPSGRAGGSYNEQFF

v_gene: TRBV2
d_gene: -
j_gene: TRBJ1-2
abundance: many
CDR3nt: TGTGCCAGCAGTGATCCCTCGCGGGGGGCGCAAGGCTACACCTTC
CDR3aa: CASSDPSRGAQGYTF

v_gene: TRBV12-3/TRBV12-4
d_gene: TRBD2
j_gene: TRBJ2-1
abundance: many
CDR3nt: TGTGCCAGCAGTTTCCCCCAACTAGCGGGAGGGTACAATGAGCAGTTCTTC
CDR3aa: CASSFPQLAGGYNEQFF

v_gene: TRBV12-3/TRBV12-4
d_gene: -
j_gene: TRBJ2-3
abundance: -
CDR3nt: TGTGCCAGCAGTTTAGGGGGGCGGACAGCAGGAAATACGCAGTATTTT
CDR3aa: CASSLGGRTAGNTQYF

v_gene: TRBV15
d_gene: TRBD2
j_gene: TRBJ2-1
abundance: -
CDR3nt: TGTGCGACCGGGACTAGAGTAAGCAATGAGCAGTTCTTC
CDR3aa: CATGTRVSNEQFF

v_gene: TRBV10-3
d_gene: -
j_gene: TRBJ2-7
abundance: few
CDR3nt: TGTGCCATCGGTACCCAGGAAACCACCTACGAGCAGTACTTC
CDR3aa: CAIGTQETTYEQYF

v_gene: TRBV5-6
d_gene: -
j_gene: TRBJ2-1
abundance: -
CDR3nt: TGTGCCAGCAGCTTACCCCGGGTAGCACTTTACAATGAGCAGTTCTTC
CDR3aa: CASSLPRVALYNEQFF

v_gene: TRBV7-2
d_gene: -
j_gene: TRBJ2-1
abundance: -
CDR3nt: TGTGCCAGCAGCCCAAACTTTCGGAATGAGCAGTTCTTC
CDR3aa: CASSPNFRNEQFF

v_gene: TRBV7-6
d_gene: TRBD2
j_gene: TRBJ2-1
abundance: many
CDR3nt: TGTGCCAGCAGCCCCACGACTAGCGGGATTCGGAATGAGCAGTTCTTC
CDR3aa: CASSPTTSGIRNEQFF

v_gene: TRBV28
d_gene: -
j_gene: TRBJ2-1
abundance: few
CDR3nt: TGTGCCAGCAGTTTAGGGCGGAGGGTGGATGAGCAGTTCTTC
CDR3aa: CASSLGRRVDEQFF

v_gene: TRBV18
d_gene: TRBD1
j_gene: TRBJ1-6
abundance: -
CDR3nt: TGTGCCAGCTCACACGACAGGGGGCATAATTCACCCCTCCACTTT
CDR3aa: CASSHDRGHNSPLHF

v_gene: TRBV7-3
d_gene: TRBD2
j_gene: TRBJ2-1
abundance: many
CDR3nt: TGTGCCAGCAGCTTCGGGACTAGCGGGACCAATGAGCAGTTCTTC
CDR3aa: CASSFGTSGTNEQFF

v_gene: TRBV7-3
d_gene: -
j_gene: TRBJ1-5
abundance: many
CDR3nt: TGTGCCAGCAGCCGGGGTCAGCCCCAGCATTTT
CDR3aa: CASSRGQPQHF

v_gene: TRBV5-1
d_gene: TRBD2
j_gene: TRBJ2-5
abundance: -
CDR3nt: TGCGCCAGCAGCTTGGCCTCGGTAGCGGGAGGGGAGACCCAGTACTTC
CDR3aa: CASSLASVAGGETQYF

v_gene: TRBV5-5
d_gene: -
j_gene: TRBJ2-6
abundance: -
CDR3nt: TGTGCCAGCAGCGCCCCCGGGACTCCCTGGGGTGGGGCCAACGTCCTGACTTTC
CDR3aa: CASSAPGTPWGGANVLTF

v_gene: TRBV19
d_gene: -
j_gene: TRBJ2-3
abundance: -
CDR3nt: TGTGCCAGTAGTACGACCGGGACAGATACGCAGTATTTT
CDR3aa: CASSTTGTDTQYF

v_gene: TRBV11-2
d_gene: -
j_gene: TRBJ2-5
abundance: -
CDR3nt: TGTGCCAGCAGCTATCGGTCAGCAACTTCGACTGGTGAGACCCAGTACTTC
CDR3aa: CASSYRSATSTGETQYF

v_gene: TRBV5-1
d_gene: -
j_gene: TRBJ2-1
abundance: -
CDR3nt: TGCGCCAGCAGCTTGGCCCAGGGAGTCAACAATGAGCAGTTCTTC
CDR3aa: CASSLAQGVNNEQFF

v_gene: TRBV7-9
d_gene: -
j_gene: TRBJ2-5
abundance: few
CDR3nt: TGTGCCAGCAGTCCGAACATGGAGGAGACCCAGTACTTC
CDR3aa: CASSPNMEETQYF

v_gene: TRBV5-1
d_gene: TRBD1
j_gene: TRBJ1-1
abundance: -
CDR3nt: TGCGCCAGCAGCCGACAGGGTATTGAAGCTTTCTTT
CDR3aa: CASSRQGIEAFF

v_gene: TRBV25-1
d_gene: TRBD1
j_gene: TRBJ2-7
abundance: -
CDR3nt: TGTGCCAGCAGTGAATATGGGACAGCTTCCTACGAGCAGTACTTC
CDR3aa: CASSEYGTASYEQYF

v_gene: TRBV4-1
d_gene: -
j_gene: TRBJ2-3
abundance: many
CDR3nt: TGCGCCAGCAGCCAAGTTAACATGGGATTTAGAGATACGCAGTATTTT
CDR3aa: CASSQVNMGFRDTQYF

v_gene: TRBV19
d_gene: TRBD2
j_gene: TRBJ2-1
abundance: -
CDR3nt: TGTGCCAGTAGTGGCCACGCCTGGACTAGCGGTAGCAATGAGCAGTTCTTC
CDR3aa: CASSGHAWTSGSNEQFF

v_gene: TRBV27
d_gene: -
j_gene: TRBJ2-7
abundance: many
CDR3nt: TGTGCCAGCGTTCGTCCGGGACACCCCTACGAGCAGTACTTC
CDR3aa: CASVRPGHPYEQYF

v_gene: TRBV27
d_gene: TRBD2
j_gene: TRBJ2-1
abundance: many
CDR3nt: TGTGCCAGCATTGGGACTAGCGGGAGTTTGATAATAAACAATGAGCAGTTCTTC
CDR3aa: CASIGTSGSLIINNEQFF

v_gene: TRBV19
d_gene: TRBD1
j_gene: TRBJ1-1
abundance: few
CDR3nt: TGTGCCACCCAGGGGGGGGGATACGCTGAAGCTTTCTTT
CDR3aa: CATQGGGYAEAFF

v_gene: TRBV7-9
d_gene: -
j_gene: TRBJ2-3
abundance: many
CDR3nt: TGTGCCAGCAGCTTCAAGGGCACAGATACGCAGTATTTT
CDR3aa: CASSFKGTDTQYF

v_gene: TRBV5-1
d_gene: TRBD1
j_gene: TRBJ2-1
abundance: few
CDR3nt: TGCGCCAGCAGCCTCCGGAGGACAGGGGACCATGAGCAGTTCTTC
CDR3aa: CASSLRRTGDHEQFF

v_gene: TRBV3-1
d_gene: TRBD2
j_gene: TRBJ2-1
abundance: many
CDR3nt: TGTGCCAGCAGCCCAGGACTAGCTGAAGCCTACAATGAGCAGTTCTTC
CDR3aa: CASSPGLAEAYNEQFF

v_gene: TRBV13
d_gene: -
j_gene: TRBJ1-2
abundance: few
CDR3nt: TGTGCCAGCAGCCCCGGTCAGGGGTCTGACTATGGCTACACCTTC
CDR3aa: CASSPGQGSDYGYTF

v_gene: TRBV20-1
d_gene: -
j_gene: TRBJ1-2
abundance: -
CDR3nt: TGCAGTGCATATATAGGGGGTGACTATGGCTACACCTTC
CDR3aa: CSAYIGGDYGYTF

v_gene: TRBV4-2
d_gene: -
j_gene: TRBJ2-2
abundance: -
CDR3nt: TGTGCCAGCAGCCCAGAGGAACCCCGGGTCAGCACCGGGGAGCTGTTTTTT
CDR3aa: CASSPEEPRVSTGELFF

v_gene: TRBV28
d_gene: -
j_gene: TRBJ1-6
abundance: -
CDR3nt: TGTGCCAGCAGTTTACCCCTGGGAGGGTCCCTTGATAATTCACCCCTCCACTTT
CDR3aa: CASSLPLGGSLDNSPLHF

v_gene: TRBV5-5
d_gene: -
j_gene: TRBJ1-1
abundance: -
CDR3nt: TGTGCCAGCAGCTTCGGGGGGAGGAACACTGAAGCTTTCTTT
CDR3aa: CASSFGGRNTEAFF

v_gene: TRBV29-1
d_gene: -
j_gene: TRBJ2-6
abundance: -
CDR3nt: TGCAGCGTTTGGACGTCTGGGGCCAACGTCCTGACTTTC
CDR3aa: CSVWTSGANVLTF